This TCR beta chain was captured by sequencing in a study of T cell clonotyping in hematopoietic cell transplantation listed by TCRdb under 2021. About the investigation overall: The study collected around 150 blood samples from some 35 consecutive transplant recipients and their related donors. Patients were recruited between late 2015 and 2017 and followed until September 2020 or death. Points the paper makes about the study in general: Broader posttransplant TCR repertoire diversity was predicted by donor and pretransplant recipient Inverse Simpson Index values. Only a small fraction of recipient repertoires overlapped donor repertoires, with over 95% appearing de novo at the given depth. After transplant, TCR diversity in recipients dropped, and pathologically expanded clonotypes increased progressively from day 30 to day 180. The sample size was limited and the cells went unsorted, which meant the CD4 and CD8 repertoire contributions could not be told apart.

Blood samples for TCR beta sequencing were given by related transplant donors. Using Nuclei Lysis Solution, genomic DNA was extracted from unfractionated peripheral blood mononuclear cells that were either fresh or cryopreserved. With the immunoSEQ assay, which is a bias-controlled multiplex PCR relying on V- and J-specific primers, TCR beta CDR3 regions were amplified from genomic DNA. In a second PCR step, a proprietary barcode and Illumina adapter sequences were attached to the CDR3 amplicons. An Illumina MiSeq instrument was used to sequence the CDR3 libraries. In the authors' own workflow: Export and quality control were handled in immunoSEQ Analyzer 3.0, while downstream analyses relied on R Bioconductor and Immunarch. Only productive rearrangements within the normalized downsampled data set were used in the calculation of repertoire metrics. Pathologically expanded clonotypes were defined as those larger than 5 templates in the normalized cohort. The Inverse Simpson Index served as the measure of repertoire diversity. The non-normalized data set was used for CMV-specificity analyses so that all clonotypes could be captured. What TCRdb holds here is the immuneACCESS table cut down to in-frame rearrangements. Part of the clones is not present; checked against another copy, under half of the missing clones reflect an unresolved V gene, and the others are unexplained. The V and J calls and clone size are taken from that table; D and trimming were inferred from the DNA. This sample gives roughly 38,000 clones in total; over 80% of them show up just once. The ten largest clones represent approximately 2% of the sample.

Regarding this clone: Its specific antigen is unknown. No much larger clone exists at a distance of one base, and base qualities are not known.

The CDR1 and CDR2 encoded by the germline V gene (reference sequence) are MNHEY and SMNVEV. Trimming accounts for 5 bases at V and 0 bases at J, while the number of junction bases matched to no gene is 5. From the cysteine through the phenylalanine, the CDR3 covers 15 amino acids. Of the read, only the CDR3 DNA is kept; its 45 bases are in frame from base 1. The V and J genes are TRBV27 and TRBJ2-7, and TRBD1 matches 9 of the central bases. Sequenced material: peripheral blood mononuclear cells. The source is a woman between 40 and 50 years old in good health. Some clones in this sample may be carry-over from other donors' samples. Read as DNA, the sequence is TGTGCCAGCAGTATACAGGGGGCCGACTCCTACGAGCAGTACTTC. This sequence encodes CASSIQGADSYEQYF.